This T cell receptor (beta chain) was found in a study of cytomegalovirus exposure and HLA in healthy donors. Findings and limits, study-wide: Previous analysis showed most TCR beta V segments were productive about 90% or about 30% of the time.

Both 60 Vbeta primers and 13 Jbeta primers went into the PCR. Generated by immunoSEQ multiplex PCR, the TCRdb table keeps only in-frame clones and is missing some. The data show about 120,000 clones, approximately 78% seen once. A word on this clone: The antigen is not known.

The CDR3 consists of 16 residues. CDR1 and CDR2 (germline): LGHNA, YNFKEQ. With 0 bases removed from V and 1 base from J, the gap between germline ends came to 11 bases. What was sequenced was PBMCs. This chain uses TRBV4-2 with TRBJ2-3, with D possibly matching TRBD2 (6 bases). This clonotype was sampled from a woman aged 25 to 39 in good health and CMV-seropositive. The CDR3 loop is CASSQDGWGGTDTQYF. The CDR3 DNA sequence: TGTGCCAGCAGCCAAGACGGGTGGGGGGGCACAGATACGCAGTATTTT.